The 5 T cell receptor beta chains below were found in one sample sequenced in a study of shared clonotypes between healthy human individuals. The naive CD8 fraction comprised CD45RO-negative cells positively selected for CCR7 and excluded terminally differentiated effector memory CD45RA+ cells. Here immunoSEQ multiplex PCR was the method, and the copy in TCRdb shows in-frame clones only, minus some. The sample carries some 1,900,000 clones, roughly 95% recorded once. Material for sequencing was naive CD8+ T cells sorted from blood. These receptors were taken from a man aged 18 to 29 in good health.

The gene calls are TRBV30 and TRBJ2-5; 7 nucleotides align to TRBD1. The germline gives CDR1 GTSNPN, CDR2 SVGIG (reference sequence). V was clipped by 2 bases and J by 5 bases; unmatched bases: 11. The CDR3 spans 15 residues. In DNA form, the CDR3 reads TGTGCCTGGAGTCCCCTTGGGCAGGGGGAGGAGACCCAGTACTTC. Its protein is CAWSPLGQGEETQYF.

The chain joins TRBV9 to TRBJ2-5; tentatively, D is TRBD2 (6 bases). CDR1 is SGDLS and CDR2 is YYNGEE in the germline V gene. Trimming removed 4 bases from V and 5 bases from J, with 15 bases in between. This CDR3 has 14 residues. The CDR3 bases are TGTGCCAGCAGCCCGGGACTCCCGACGGAGACCCAGTACTTC. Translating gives CASSPGLPTETQYF.

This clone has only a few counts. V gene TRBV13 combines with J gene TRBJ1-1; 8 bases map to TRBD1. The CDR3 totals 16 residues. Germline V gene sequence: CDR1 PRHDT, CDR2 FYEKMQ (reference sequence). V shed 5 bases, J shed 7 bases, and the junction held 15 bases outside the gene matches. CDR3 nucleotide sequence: TGTGCCAGCAGCCCCGCCCCCGGACAGGGAGTCGGTGAAGCTTTCTTT. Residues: CASSPAPGQGVGEAFF.

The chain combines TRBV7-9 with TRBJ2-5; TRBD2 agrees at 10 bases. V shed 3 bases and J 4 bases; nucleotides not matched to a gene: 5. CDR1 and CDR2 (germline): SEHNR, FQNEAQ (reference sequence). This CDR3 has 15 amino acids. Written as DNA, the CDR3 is TGTGCCAGCAGCTTGAGAATAGCGGGGGGAGAGACCCAGTACTTC. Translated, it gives CASSLRIAGGETQYF.

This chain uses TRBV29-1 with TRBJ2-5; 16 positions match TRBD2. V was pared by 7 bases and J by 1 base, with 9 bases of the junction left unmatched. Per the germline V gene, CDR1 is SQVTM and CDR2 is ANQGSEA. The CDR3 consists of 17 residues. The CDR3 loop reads CSGAGTSGRALQETQYF. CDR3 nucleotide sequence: TGCAGCGGTGCCGGGACTAGCGGGAGGGCCCTCCAAGAGACCCAGTACTTC.